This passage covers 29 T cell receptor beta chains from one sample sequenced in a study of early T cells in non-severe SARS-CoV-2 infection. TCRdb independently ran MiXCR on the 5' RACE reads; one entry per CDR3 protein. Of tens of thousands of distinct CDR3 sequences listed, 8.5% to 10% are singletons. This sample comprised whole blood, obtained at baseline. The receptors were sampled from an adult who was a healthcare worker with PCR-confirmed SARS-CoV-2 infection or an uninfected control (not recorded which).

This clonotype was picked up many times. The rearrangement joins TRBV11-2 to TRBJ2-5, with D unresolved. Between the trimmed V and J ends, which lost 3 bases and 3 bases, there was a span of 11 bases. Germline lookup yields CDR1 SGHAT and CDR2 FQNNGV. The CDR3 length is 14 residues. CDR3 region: CASSFSGREETQYF. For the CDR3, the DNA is TGTGCCAGCAGCTTTTCGGGTCGGGAAGAGACCCAGTACTTC.

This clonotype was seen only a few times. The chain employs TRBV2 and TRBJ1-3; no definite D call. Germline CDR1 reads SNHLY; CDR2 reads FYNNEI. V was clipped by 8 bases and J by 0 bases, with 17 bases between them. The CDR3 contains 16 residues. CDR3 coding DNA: TGTGCCAGCCAGCTTGCCCCAACCTACTCTGGAAACACCATATATTTT. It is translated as CASQLAPTYSGNTIYF.

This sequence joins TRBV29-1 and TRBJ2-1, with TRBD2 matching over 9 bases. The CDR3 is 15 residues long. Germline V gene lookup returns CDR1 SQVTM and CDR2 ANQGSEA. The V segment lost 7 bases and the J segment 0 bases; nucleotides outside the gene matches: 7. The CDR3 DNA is TGCAGCGCCTTGATGGGACTAGCCTCCTACAATGAGCAGTTCTTC. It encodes CSALMGLASYNEQFF.

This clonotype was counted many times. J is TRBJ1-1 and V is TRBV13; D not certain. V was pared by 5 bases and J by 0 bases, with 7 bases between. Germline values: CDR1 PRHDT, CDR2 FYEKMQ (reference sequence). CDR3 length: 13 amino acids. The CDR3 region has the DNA TGTGCCAGCAGCCCCCAATTGAACACTGAAGCTTTCTTT. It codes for CASSPQLNTEAFF.

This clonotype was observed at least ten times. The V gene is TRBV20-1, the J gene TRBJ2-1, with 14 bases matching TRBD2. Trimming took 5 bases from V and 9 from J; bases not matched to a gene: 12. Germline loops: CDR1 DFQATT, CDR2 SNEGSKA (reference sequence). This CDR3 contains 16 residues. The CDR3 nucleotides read TGCAGTGCTTTGACTAGCGGGAGGGCCTTGGGCGGTGAGCAGTTCTTC. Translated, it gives CSALTSGRALGGEQFF.

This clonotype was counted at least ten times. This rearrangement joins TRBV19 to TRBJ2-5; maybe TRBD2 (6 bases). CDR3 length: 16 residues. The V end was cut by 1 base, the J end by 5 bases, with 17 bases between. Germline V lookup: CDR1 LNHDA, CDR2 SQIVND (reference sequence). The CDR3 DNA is TGTGCCAGTAGTATAGGCAGGGCCTCGGGAGCGGAGACCCAGTACTTC. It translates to CASSIGRASGAETQYF.

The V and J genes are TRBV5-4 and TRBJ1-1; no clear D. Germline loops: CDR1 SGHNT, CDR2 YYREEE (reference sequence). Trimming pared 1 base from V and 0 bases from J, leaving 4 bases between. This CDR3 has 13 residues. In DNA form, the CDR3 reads TGTGCCAGCAGCTTGACCGTGAACACTGAAGCTTTCTTT. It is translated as CASSLTVNTEAFF.

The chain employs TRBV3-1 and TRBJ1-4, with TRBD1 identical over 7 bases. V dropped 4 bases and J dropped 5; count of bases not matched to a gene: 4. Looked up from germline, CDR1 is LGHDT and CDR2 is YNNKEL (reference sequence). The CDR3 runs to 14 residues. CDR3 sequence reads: CASSRTGGNEKLFF. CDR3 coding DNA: TGTGCCAGCAGCCGGACAGGAGGAAATGAAAAACTGTTTTTT. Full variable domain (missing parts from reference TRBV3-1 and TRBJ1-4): DTAVSQTPKYLVTQMGNDKSIKCEQNLGHDTMYWYKQDSKKFLKIMFSYNNKELIINETVPNRFSPKSPDKAHLNLHINSLELGDSAVYFCASSRTGGNEKLFFGSGTQLSVL.

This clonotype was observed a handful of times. CDR3 sequence: CASSPTSNEQFF. The CDR3 DNA reads as TGTGCCAGCAGTCCTACTAGCAATGAGCAGTTCTTC. The rearrangement joins TRBV2 to TRBJ2-1; TRBD2 is a possible D gene (5 bases). The CDR3 has 12 residues. Germline V gene sequence: CDR1 SNHLY, CDR2 FYNNEI. Trimming removed 5 bases at V and 6 bases at J, with 8 bases between.

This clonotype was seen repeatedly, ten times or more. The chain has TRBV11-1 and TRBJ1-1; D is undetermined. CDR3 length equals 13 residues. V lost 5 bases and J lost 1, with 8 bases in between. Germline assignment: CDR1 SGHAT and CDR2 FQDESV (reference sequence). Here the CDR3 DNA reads TGTGCCAGCAGCCGACGACAGAACACTGAAGCTTTCTTT. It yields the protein CASSRRQNTEAFF.

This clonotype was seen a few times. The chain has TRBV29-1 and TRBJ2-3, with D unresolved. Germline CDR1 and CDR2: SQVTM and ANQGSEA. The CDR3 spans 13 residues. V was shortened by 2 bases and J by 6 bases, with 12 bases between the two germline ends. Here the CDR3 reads CSVERTFGDTQYF. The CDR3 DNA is TGCAGCGTTGAACGGACCTTCGGCGATACGCAGTATTTT.

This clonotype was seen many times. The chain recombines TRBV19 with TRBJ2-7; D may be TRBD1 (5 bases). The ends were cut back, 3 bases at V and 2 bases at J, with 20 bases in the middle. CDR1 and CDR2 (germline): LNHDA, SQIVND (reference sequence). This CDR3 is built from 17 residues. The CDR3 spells CASSIDFYQGRAYEQYF. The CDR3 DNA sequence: TGTGCCAGTAGTATCGATTTCTATCAGGGCAGAGCCTACGAGCAGTACTTC.

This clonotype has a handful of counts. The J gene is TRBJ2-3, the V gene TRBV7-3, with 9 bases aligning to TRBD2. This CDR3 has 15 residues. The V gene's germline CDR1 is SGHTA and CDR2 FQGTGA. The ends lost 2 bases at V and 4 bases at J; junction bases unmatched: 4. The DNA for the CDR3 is TGTGCCAGCAGCTTAGGACTAGCGAACGCAGATACGCAGTATTTT. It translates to CASSLGLANADTQYF.

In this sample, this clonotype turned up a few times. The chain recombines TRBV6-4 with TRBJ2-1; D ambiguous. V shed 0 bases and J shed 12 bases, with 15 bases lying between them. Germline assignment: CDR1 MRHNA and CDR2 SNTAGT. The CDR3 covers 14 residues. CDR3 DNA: TGTGCCAGCAGTGACTCCAGCTCCCCCGGCGTGCAGTTCTTC. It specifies CASSDSSSPGVQFF.

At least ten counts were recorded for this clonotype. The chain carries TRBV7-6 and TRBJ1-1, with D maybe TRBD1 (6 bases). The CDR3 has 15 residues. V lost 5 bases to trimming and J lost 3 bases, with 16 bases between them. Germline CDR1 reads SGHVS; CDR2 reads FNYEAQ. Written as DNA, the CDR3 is TGTGCCAGCAGCCGACCCCGGACAGAGGACACTGAAGCTTTCTTT. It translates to CASSRPRTEDTEAFF.

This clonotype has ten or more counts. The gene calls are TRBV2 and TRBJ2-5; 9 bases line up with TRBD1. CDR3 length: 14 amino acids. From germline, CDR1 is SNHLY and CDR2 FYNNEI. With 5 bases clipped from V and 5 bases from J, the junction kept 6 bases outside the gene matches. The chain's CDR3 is CASSFLGTGETQYF. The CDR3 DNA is TGTGCCAGCAGTTTCCTCGGGACAGGGGAGACCCAGTACTTC.

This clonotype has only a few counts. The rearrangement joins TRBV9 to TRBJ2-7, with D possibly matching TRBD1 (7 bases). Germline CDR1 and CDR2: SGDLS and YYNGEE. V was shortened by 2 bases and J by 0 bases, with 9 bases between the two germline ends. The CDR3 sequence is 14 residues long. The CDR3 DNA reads TGTGCCAGCAGCGTGCAGGGGGGCTCCTACGAGCAGTACTTC. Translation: CASSVQGGSYEQYF.

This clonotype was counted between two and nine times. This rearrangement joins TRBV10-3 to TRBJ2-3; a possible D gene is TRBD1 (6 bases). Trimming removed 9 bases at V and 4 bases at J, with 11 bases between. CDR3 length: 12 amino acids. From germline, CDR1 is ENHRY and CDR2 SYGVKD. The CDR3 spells CAIQGNADTQYF. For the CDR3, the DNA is TGTGCCATACAGGGAAACGCAGATACGCAGTATTTT.

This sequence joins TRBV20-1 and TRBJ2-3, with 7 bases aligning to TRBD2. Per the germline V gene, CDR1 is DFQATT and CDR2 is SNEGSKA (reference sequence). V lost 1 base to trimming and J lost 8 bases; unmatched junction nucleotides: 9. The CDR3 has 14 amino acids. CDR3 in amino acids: CSARARGVYGTQYF. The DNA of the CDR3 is TGCAGTGCTAGAGCCCGGGGGGTCTACGGTACGCAGTATTTT.

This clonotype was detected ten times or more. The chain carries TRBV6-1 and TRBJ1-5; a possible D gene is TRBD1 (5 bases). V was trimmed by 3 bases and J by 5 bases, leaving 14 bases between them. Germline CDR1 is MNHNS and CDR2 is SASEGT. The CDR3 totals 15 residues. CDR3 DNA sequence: TGTGCCAGCAGTGAGGGCAGGGCGAGGGATCAGCCCCAGCATTTT. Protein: CASSEGRARDQPQHF.

CDR3 protein: CASSKDYSTDTQYF. DNA for the CDR3: TGCGCCAGCAGCAAGGACTACAGCACAGATACGCAGTATTTT. V is TRBV10-1 and J is TRBJ2-3; possibly TRBD2 for D (6 bases). V was trimmed by 6 bases and J by 0 bases, leaving 10 bases between them. The CDR3 is 14 residues long. Germline V gene lookup returns CDR1 WNHNN and CDR2 SYGVQD (reference sequence).

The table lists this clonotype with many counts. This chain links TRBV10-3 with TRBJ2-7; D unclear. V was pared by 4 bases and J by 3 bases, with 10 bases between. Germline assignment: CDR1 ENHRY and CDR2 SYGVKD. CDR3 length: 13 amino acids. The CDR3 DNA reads TGTGCCATCAGTGTCTTAGTGAGCTACGAGCAGTACTTC. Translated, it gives CAISVLVSYEQYF.

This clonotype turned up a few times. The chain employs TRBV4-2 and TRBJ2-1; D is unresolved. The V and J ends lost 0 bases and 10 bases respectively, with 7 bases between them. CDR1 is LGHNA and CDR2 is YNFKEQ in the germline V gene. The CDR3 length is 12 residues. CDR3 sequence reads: CASSQEADEQFF. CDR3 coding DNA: TGTGCCAGCAGCCAAGAGGCAGACGAGCAGTTCTTC.

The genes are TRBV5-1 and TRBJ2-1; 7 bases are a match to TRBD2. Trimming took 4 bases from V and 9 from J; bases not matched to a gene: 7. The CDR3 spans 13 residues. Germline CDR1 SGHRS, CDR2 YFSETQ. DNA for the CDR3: TGCGCCAGCAGCCCGCGGGGGAGTGGTGAGCAGTTCTTC. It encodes CASSPRGSGEQFF.

The CDR3 reads CSVVSLAGVHEQYF. CDR3 bases: TGCAGCGTTGTGAGTCTAGCGGGAGTCCACGAGCAGTACTTC. The genes are TRBV29-1 and TRBJ2-7, with 10 positions matching TRBD2. CDR3 size: 14 residues. V lost 4 bases, J lost 5 bases, and 8 bases stayed unmatched. CDR1 and CDR2 (germline): SQVTM, ANQGSEA.

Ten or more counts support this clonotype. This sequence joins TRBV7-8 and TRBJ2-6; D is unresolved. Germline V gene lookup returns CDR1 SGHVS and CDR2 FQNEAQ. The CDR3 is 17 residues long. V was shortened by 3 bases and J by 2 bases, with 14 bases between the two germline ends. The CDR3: CASSFLVDIAGANVLTF. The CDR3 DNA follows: TGTGCCAGCAGCTTTCTCGTTGACATCGCTGGGGCCAACGTCCTGACTTTC.

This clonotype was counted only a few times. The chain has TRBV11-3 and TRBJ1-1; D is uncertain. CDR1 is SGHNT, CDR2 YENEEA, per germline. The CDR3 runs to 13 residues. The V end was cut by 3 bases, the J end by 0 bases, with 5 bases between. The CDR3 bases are TGTGCCAGCAGCTTTCGGATGAACACTGAAGCTTTCTTT. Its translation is CASSFRMNTEAFF.

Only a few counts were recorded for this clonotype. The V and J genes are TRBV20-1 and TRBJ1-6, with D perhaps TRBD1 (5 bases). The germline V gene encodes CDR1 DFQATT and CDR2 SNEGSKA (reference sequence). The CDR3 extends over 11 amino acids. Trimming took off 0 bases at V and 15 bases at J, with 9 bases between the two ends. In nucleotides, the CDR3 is TGCAGTGCTAGAGATCGGGGCAGCCTCCACTTT. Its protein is CSARDRGSLHF.

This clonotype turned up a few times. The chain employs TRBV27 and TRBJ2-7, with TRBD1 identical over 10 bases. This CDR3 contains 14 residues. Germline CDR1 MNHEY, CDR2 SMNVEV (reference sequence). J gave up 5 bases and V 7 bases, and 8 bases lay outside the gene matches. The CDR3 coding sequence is TGTGCCAGCAAGCTCGGGGACAGGGGCCACGAGCAGTACTTC. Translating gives CASKLGDRGHEQYF.